These T cell receptor beta chains were read from a single sample in a study of cytomegalovirus exposure and HLA in healthy donors. TCRdb's table, derived via immunoSEQ multiplex PCR, lists solely in-frame clones and lacks some. The sample carries 110,000 or so clones, 65% to 80% recorded once. The sequenced sample consisted of PBMCs. Receptors originate from a man aged 40-49 years in good health and CMV-seropositive. The CDR3 runs from the conserved cysteine through the conserved F or W. The D gene is left open where the match is weak. Size is stated for part of the rows, as once, few or many counts, or as a class when the clone is expanded.

V gene	D gene	J gene	clone size	CDR3 protein	CDR3 DNA
TRBV5-1	TRBD1	TRBJ2-5	NA	CASSLAGTAPEETQYF	TGCGCCAGCAGCTTGGCCGGGACAGCCCCTGAAGAGACCCAGTACTTC
TRBV4-3	TRBD1	TRBJ2-5	few	CASSQGDETGGVETQYF	TGCGCCAGCAGCCAAGGGGACGAGACAGGGGGCGTGGAGACCCAGTACTTC
TRBV27	TRBD2	TRBJ2-1	NA	CASSFISSGAKSQFF	TGTGCCAGCAGTTTTATCTCTAGCGGGGCCAAATCGCAGTTCTTC
TRBV11-2	NA	TRBJ2-1	few	CASSLSDNEQFF	TGTGCCAGCAGCTTATCAGACAATGAGCAGTTCTTC
TRBV7-9	TRBD2	TRBJ2-3	NA	CASSLDGGDTDTQYF	TGTGCCAGCAGCTTAGACGGGGGGGATACAGATACGCAGTATTTT
TRBV5-1	NA	TRBJ1-2	NA	CASSPGVGMPRYGYTF	TGCGCCAGCAGCCCCGGGGTTGGAATGCCGCGGTATGGCTACACCTTC
TRBV5-4	TRBD2	TRBJ2-5	NA	CASSSTRTSGGQETQYF	TGTGCCAGCAGCTCCACCAGGACTAGCGGGGGTCAAGAGACCCAGTACTTC
TRBV18	TRBD1	TRBJ1-1	NA	CASSPEPTGAEAFF	TGTGCCAGCTCACCGGAGCCGACAGGGGCCGAAGCTTTCTTT
TRBV25-1	NA	TRBJ2-7	many	CASSESRRGLGEQYF	TGTGCCAGCAGTGAATCCCGCCGGGGTCTGGGAGAGCAGTACTTC
TRBV9	NA	TRBJ2-7	NA	CASSVGRVGSYEQYF	TGTGCCAGCAGCGTAGGCCGGGTGGGCTCCTACGAGCAGTACTTC
TRBV29-1	TRBD2	TRBJ2-3	NA	CSVAPAGVDTQYF	TGCAGCGTTGCCCCAGCGGGGGTAGATACGCAGTATTTT
TRBV19	TRBD1	TRBJ1-2	NA	CASSIDWGQGIFTTYGYTF	TGTGCCAGTAGTATAGACTGGGGACAGGGAATCTTCACAACTTATGGCTACACCTTC
TRBV29-1	NA	TRBJ1-2	NA	CSVVAGPNYGYTF	TGCAGCGTTGTGGCGGGGCCTAACTATGGCTACACCTTC
TRBV5-6	NA	TRBJ2-7	NA	CASSLYGGAPYEQYF	TGTGCCAGCAGCTTGTATGGGGGGGCCCCCTACGAGCAGTACTTC
TRBV9	NA	TRBJ2-7	NA	CASSPGISYEQYF	TGTGCCAGCAGCCCCGGGATAAGCTACGAGCAGTACTTC
TRBV14	NA	TRBJ1-2	NA	CASSQNQGTGYGYTF	TGTGCCAGCAGCCAAAACCAGGGAACAGGTTATGGCTACACCTTC
TRBV7-2	TRBD2	TRBJ2-1	NA	CASSLLKTSGASSYNEQFF	TGTGCCAGCAGCTTATTAAAGACTAGCGGGGCCAGCTCCTACAATGAGCAGTTCTTC
TRBV27	TRBD2	TRBJ2-6	NA	CASRTTSGGAGANVLTF	TGTGCCAGCAGAACGACTAGCGGGGGGGCTGGGGCCAACGTCCTGACTTTC
TRBV2	NA	TRBJ2-7	NA	CASTPQAYEQYF	TGTGCCAGCACCCCCCAGGCCTACGAGCAGTACTTC
TRBV7-7	NA	TRBJ1-1	NA	CASSSQQNTEAFF	TGTGCTAGCAGCTCCCAACAGAACACTGAAGCTTTCTTT